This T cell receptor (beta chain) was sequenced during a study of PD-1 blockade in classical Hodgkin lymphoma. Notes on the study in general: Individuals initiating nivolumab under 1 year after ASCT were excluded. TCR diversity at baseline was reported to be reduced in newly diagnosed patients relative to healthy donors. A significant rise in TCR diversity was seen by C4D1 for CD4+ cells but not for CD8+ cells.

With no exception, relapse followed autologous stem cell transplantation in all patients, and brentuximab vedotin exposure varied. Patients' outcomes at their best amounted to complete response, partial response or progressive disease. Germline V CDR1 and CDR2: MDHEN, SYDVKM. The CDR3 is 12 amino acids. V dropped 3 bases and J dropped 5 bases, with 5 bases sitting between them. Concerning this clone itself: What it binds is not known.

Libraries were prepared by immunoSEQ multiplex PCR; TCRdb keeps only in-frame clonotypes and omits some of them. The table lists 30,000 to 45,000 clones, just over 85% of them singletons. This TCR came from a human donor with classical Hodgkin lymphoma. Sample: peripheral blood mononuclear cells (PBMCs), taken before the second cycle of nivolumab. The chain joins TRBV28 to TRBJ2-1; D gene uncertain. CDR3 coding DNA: TGTGCCAGCAGTTTCGCGGACAATGAGCAGTTCTTC. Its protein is CASSFADNEQFF.